Included here is one TCR beta chain sequence, with context. The data belong to a study of technical replicates of blood from a few donors. The protocol was immunoSEQ multiplex PCR, while the TCRdb copy is restricted to in-frame clones and leaves out a portion. The sample has 76,000 or so clones, 80% to 90% seen once. This sequence originates from a human donor in good health. Some clones in this sample may be carry-over from other donors' samples. The source material was PBMCs.

Here the CDR3 reads CASKSLGGVNTEAFF. CDR3 sequence (DNA): TGTGCCAGTAAATCTTTGGGAGGAGTGAACACTGAAGCTTTCTTT. The chain recombines TRBV19 with TRBJ1-1; no reliable D call. V dropped 7 bases and J dropped 0 bases, with 15 bases sitting between them. The germline V gene encodes CDR1 LNHDA and CDR2 SQIVND (reference sequence). The CDR3 has 15 amino acids.